Sequencing of this T cell receptor beta chain was carried out in a study of T cells after posttransplantation cyclophosphamide (dated by TCRdb to the mid-2010s). With regard to the full study: T cell repertoire reconstitution was tracked by TRB sequencing after myeloablative bone marrow transplantation in which posttransplantation cyclophosphamide was used as GVHD prophylaxis. Antigen receptor sequencing was done on samples from a few dozen PTCy-treated patients and from approximately 15 related bone marrow donors of those patients. Blood from every one of the approximately 36 PTCy patients who had 1-year posttransplant specimens underwent TRB sequencing. TRB sequencing was also done on up to about 3 additional blood samples from 2 to 5.2 years after transplant in 3 patients, and on pretransplant blood from several patients. Because TRA and TRB clonality correlated tightly in fewer than 10 samples, the subsequent TCR analyses were limited to TRB only. Public TRB sequences were checked against a database of over 3,500 sequences associated with responses to pathogens, tumor antigens, self-antigens and alloantigens.

TRB sequencing was run on genomic DNA with either the immunoSEQ assay at survey resolution or the hsTCRB kit. In the authors' own workflow: The immunoSEQ software was used for initial read processing, and the LymphoSeq R package was used for repertoire analyses. Clonality was computed as 1 minus normalized Shannon entropy; Gini coefficient was also calculated for each TRB dataset. To infer phenotypes in unsorted samples, TRB sequences from sorted subsets of the recipient or donor were mapped onto unsorted samples from the same recipient. Drawn from immuneACCESS, this table holds only the in-frame rearrangements with V and J called that TCRdb kept. Clones are partly lost; checked studies trace under half to an unresolved V gene and leave the rest unexplained. V and J calls and clone size come straight from that table; D and trimming were deduced from the DNA. This sample has roughly 14,000 clones in its table, and approximately 80% of those were observed once. The ten biggest clones cover roughly 0.91% of the sample.

Details on this clone: The clone's antigen remains unknown. The record has no base qualities; no much larger clone is one base away.

Peripheral blood samples were provided by related bone marrow donors on the day of marrow donation. Peripheral blood and bone marrow mononuclear cells were isolated by Ficoll-Hypaque density centrifugation and were cryopreserved. CD4+ and CD8+ T cells, including naive and memory subsets, were sorted by FACS using a FACSAria II. According to the germline V gene, CDR1 reads SGHTA and CDR2 reads FQGNSA. Trimming takes 5 bases from V and 0 bases from J, and the germline ends sit 2 bases apart. From the cysteine through the phenylalanine, the CDR3 covers 12 amino acids. CDR3 DNA is the only sequence kept; it has 36 bases, read in frame from the first base. Study-wide conclusions, independent of this receptor: The TRB repertoires of T cells infiltrating skin or GI tract showed only limited overlap with the TRB repertoires of T cells in blood. At 1-2 months, donor-recipient similarity was low but rose over the first year, and the later blood repertoires were often dominated by donor CD8+ memory clones. Across approximately 45 patients, TRB clonality was highly associated with recipient CMV seropositivity and CMV reactivation, and diversity in PTCy patients was similar to diversity in CNI/methotrexate controls.

This clonotype was obtained from a man aged 50 to 60 in good health, CMV-negative, and a related stem cell transplant donor. The sequenced sample was memory CD4+ T cells sorted from PBMCs. Rearrangement joined TRBV7-2 to TRBJ1-3, with the D gene call left open. The DNA sequence is given as TGTGCCAGCAGCCGCTCTGGAAACACCATATATTTT. This translates into CASSRSGNTIYF.